The 27 T cell receptor beta chains given below trace back to one sample, sequenced in a study of blood T cell repertoires in COVID-19. Only in-frame clones appear in the TCRdb table, and some are missing; sequencing was by immunoSEQ multiplex PCR. Seen here are about 210,000 clones, about 85% observed once, and the top ten hold approximately 0.69%. Sequencing was carried out using peripheral blood. These receptors were obtained from a man aged 40-55 years with acute or convalescent COVID-19.

The chain links TRBV29-1 to TRBJ2-1, with 11 bases fitting TRBD2. Per the germline V gene, CDR1 is SQVTM and CDR2 is ANQGSEA. CDR3 length: 18 amino acids. Trimming cost V 6 bases and J 4 bases; bases outside gene matches: 17. CDR3: CSVRGLAAGAPSYNEQFF. CDR3 nucleotide sequence: TGCAGCGTACGGGGACTAGCGGCAGGGGCCCCCAGTTACAATGAGCAGTTCTTC.

The chain employs TRBV7-2 and TRBJ2-5; 11 bases align to TRBD2. This CDR3 is 17 amino acids long. V dropped 6 bases and J dropped 2; count of bases not matched to a gene: 11. Germline V gene sequence: CDR1 SGHTA, CDR2 FQGNSA. CDR3 amino acids: CASSRLPIAGGQETQYF. The CDR3, as DNA: TGTGCCAGCAGTAGATTACCTATAGCGGGGGGGCAAGAGACCCAGTACTTC.

V and J are TRBV7-9 and TRBJ2-7; 11 nucleotides line up with TRBD1. V was clipped by 6 bases and J by 6 bases; unmatched bases: 10. There are 15 residues in the CDR3. CDR1 SEHNR and CDR2 FQNEAQ come from the germline V gene (reference sequence). The CDR3 sequence is CASSYTPGTGGEQYF. The DNA for the CDR3 is TGTGCCAGCAGTTACACCCCCGGGACAGGGGGCGAGCAGTACTTC.

This clone was observed a single time. Other nucleotide sequences in the sample specify the same CDR3. This chain links TRBV6-5 with TRBJ1-4; TRBD1 aligns across 8 bases. The ends lost 2 bases at V and 5 bases at J; junction bases unmatched: 4. The CDR3 length is 15 residues. Looked up from germline, CDR1 is MNHEY and CDR2 is SVGAGI. CDR3: CASSYTTGVNEKLFF. The CDR3 bases are TGTGCCAGCAGTTACACGACAGGGGTAAATGAAAAACTGTTTTTT.

V usage is TRBV6-4 and J usage is TRBJ1-6, with a weak D call TRBD1 (6 bases). Trimming took 3 bases from V and 6 from J, leaving 12 bases between them. In germline, CDR1 is MRHNA, CDR2 SNTAGT. The CDR3 length is 15 residues. The CDR3 DNA sequence: TGTGCCAGCAGTGAGCAGGGGCATTCTAATTCACCCCTCCACTTT. Protein: CASSEQGHSNSPLHF.

V gene TRBV25-1 combines with J gene TRBJ1-5; D gene uncertain. This CDR3 spans 13 amino acids. Trimming took off 6 bases at V and 5 bases at J, with 11 bases between the two ends. CDR1 and CDR2 from the germline V gene are MGHDK and SYGVNS. The CDR3 protein is CASSVGDYQPQHF. DNA of the CDR3: TGTGCCAGCAGCGTGGGAGATTATCAGCCCCAGCATTTT.

This rearrangement joins TRBV27 to TRBJ2-1, with D possibly matching TRBD2 (6 bases). Trimming removed 2 bases at V and 4 bases at J, with 18 bases between. The CDR3 spans 17 residues. Germline V gene sequence: CDR1 MNHEY, CDR2 SMNVEV (reference sequence). For the CDR3, the DNA is TGTGCCAGCAGTTTACGTGGCGCGGGACCATTTTACAATGAGCAGTTCTTC. Translating it yields CASSLRGAGPFYNEQFF.

This sequence joins TRBV5-4 and TRBJ2-5; D is perhaps TRBD2 (6 bases). The CDR3 is 15 residues long. V was shortened by 4 bases and J by 2 bases, with 15 bases between the two germline ends. Germline CDR1 reads SGHNT; CDR2 reads YYREEE (reference sequence). CDR3 nucleotide sequence: TGTGCCAGCAGCATACTCTTGGCGGGGCAAGAGACCCAGTACTTC. It translates to CASSILLAGQETQYF.

This clone was picked up one time. J is TRBJ2-3 and V is TRBV2; D call uncertain. Per the germline V gene, CDR1 is SNHLY and CDR2 is FYNNEI. The CDR3 extends over 12 amino acids. V was cut by 6 bases and J by 3 bases, with 7 bases left in between. The CDR3 nucleotides are TGTGCCAGCAGCCAAACAACAGATACGCAGTATTTT. Translation gives CASSQTTDTQYF.

The rearrangement joins TRBV6-2 or TRBV6-3 to TRBJ1-2; D possibly corresponds to TRBD1 (6 bases). This CDR3 is 16 amino acids long. Germline V CDR1 and CDR2: MNHEY, SVGEGT. V dropped 5 bases and J dropped 2 bases, with 18 bases sitting between them. The CDR3 sequence: CASSEELQGQNYGYTF. The CDR3 nucleotides read TGTGCCAGCAGTGAGGAACTACAGGGTCAAAACTATGGCTACACCTTC.

The rearrangement joins TRBV11-2 to TRBJ1-5, with D possibly TRBD1 on 5 matching bases. The CDR3 runs to 15 residues. Germline V gene data show CDR1 as SGHAT and CDR2 as FQNNGV. V was shortened by 1 base and J by 4 bases, with 11 bases between the two germline ends. This CDR3 reads CASSLGQGGNQPQHF. In DNA, the CDR3 is TGTGCCAGCAGCTTAGGGCAGGGTGGAAATCAGCCCCAGCATTTT.

The rearrangement uses TRBV4-1 and TRBJ1-1, with 8 bases matching TRBD1. CDR1 and CDR2 from the germline V gene are MGHRA and YSYEKL. This CDR3 comprises 16 residues. Trimming removed 1 base from V and 6 bases from J; junction bases left unmatched: 10. CDR3 in amino acids: CASSQGPGGSAAEAFF. The CDR3 nucleotides are TGCGCCAGCAGCCAAGGCCCAGGGGGCTCAGCTGCTGAAGCTTTCTTT.

The genes are TRBV23-1 and TRBJ1-5; D is undetermined. TRBV23-1 is filed as an ORF, its function uncertain. V shed 2 bases and J shed 7 bases, with 15 bases lying between them. The CDR3 extends over 15 amino acids. DNA of the CDR3: TGCGCCAGCAGTCAAGGTCCGGTGGTCCACCAGCCCCAGCATTTT. Encoded protein: CASSQGPVVHQPQHF.

The chain links TRBV27 to TRBJ2-7; TRBD1 agrees at 7 bases. Germline V CDR1 and CDR2: MNHEY, SMNVEV (reference sequence). The length of the CDR3 is 14 residues. V was pared by 5 bases and J by 2 bases, with 6 bases of the junction left unmatched. CDR3 amino acids: CASSLRDRPYEQYF. The CDR3 DNA reads as TGTGCCAGCAGTCTCCGGGACAGACCCTACGAGCAGTACTTC.

The CDR3 loop reads CASSLGPAGNQETQYF. The CDR3, as DNA: TGTGCCAGCAGCTTAGGCCCAGCGGGGAACCAAGAGACCCAGTACTTC. The chain recombines TRBV11-2 with TRBJ2-5; 7 bases are shared with TRBD2. The CDR3 consists of 16 residues. Per the germline V gene, CDR1 is SGHAT and CDR2 is FQNNGV. V shed 1 base, J shed 0 bases, and the junction held 5 bases outside the gene matches.

The chain recombines TRBV28 with TRBJ1-4; 7 bases agree with TRBD1. The CDR3 sequence is 15 residues long. From germline, CDR1 is MDHEN and CDR2 SYDVKM. V dropped 5 bases and J dropped 3; count of bases not matched to a gene: 6. The CDR3 is CASSLRQGANEKLFF. CDR3 DNA: TGTGCCAGCAGTCTAAGACAGGGCGCTAATGAAAAACTGTTTTTT.

The V gene is TRBV5-4, the J gene TRBJ2-7; 13 nucleotides match TRBD2. Trimming took 2 bases from V and 2 from J; bases not matched to a gene: 1. Per germline, CDR1 SGHNT and CDR2 YYREEE (reference sequence). The CDR3 spans 15 residues. CDR3 protein: CASSFTSGGAYEQYF. In DNA, the CDR3 is TGTGCCAGCAGCTTTACTAGCGGGGGGGCCTACGAGCAGTACTTC. The entire variable domain, with the rest obtained from reference TRBV5-4 and TRBJ2-7, is as follows: ETGVTQSPTHLIKTRGQQVTLRCSSQSGHNTVSWYQQALGQGPQFIFQYYREEENGRGNFPPRFSGLQFPNYSSELNVNALELDDSALYLCASSFTSGGAYEQYFGPGTRLTVT.

The chain combines TRBV12-2 with TRBJ2-2; the D call of TRBD2 is as the table states it, not checked on the DNA. TRBV12-2 has pseudogene status. The CDR3 sequence is 20 residues long. Here the CDR3 DNA reads TGTGCAAGTCGCTTAGGGCAAAGTCGGCTTGCGGGAGGGAACACCGGGGAGCTGTTTTTT. It yields the protein CASRLGQSRLAGGNTGELFF.

The J gene is TRBJ1-1, the V gene TRBV27, with D perhaps TRBD1 (5 bases). Trimming pared 4 bases from V and 6 bases from J, leaving 12 bases between. This CDR3 has 13 amino acids. CDR1 MNHEY and CDR2 SMNVEV come from the germline V gene (reference sequence). CDR3 in amino acids: CASSSWTGAEAFF. CDR3 bases: TGTGCCAGCAGTTCGTGGACGGGGGCTGAAGCTTTCTTT.

V gene TRBV30 combines with J gene TRBJ2-6; 7 bases fit TRBD1. The CDR3 has 13 residues. V lost 8 bases to trimming and J lost 3 bases; unmatched junction nucleotides: 4. The germline gives CDR1 GTSNPN, CDR2 SVGIG (reference sequence). The DNA for the CDR3 is TGTGCCATTGACAGGGTTGGGGCCAACGTCCTGACTTTC. Amino acids: CAIDRVGANVLTF. The full variable domain, completed using reference TRBV30 and TRBJ2-6, is SQTIHQWPATLVQPVGSPLSLECTVEGTSNPNLYWYRQAAGRGLQLLFYSVGIGQISSEVPQNLSASRPQDRQFILSSKKLLLSDSGFYLCAIDRVGANVLTFGAGSRLTVL.

The chain has TRBV4-2 and TRBJ2-1; 9 bases line up with TRBD2. Germline values: CDR1 LGHNA, CDR2 YNFKEQ. CDR3 length equals 17 residues. The ends lost 0 bases at V and 4 bases at J; junction bases unmatched: 7. The CDR3 bases are TGTGCCAGCAGCCAAGATCGGGGGACTAGCATATACAATGAGCAGTTCTTC. The encoded protein is CASSQDRGTSIYNEQFF.

A single count supports this clone. This chain links TRBV19 with TRBJ1-1; a weak D match, TRBD1 (6 bases). This CDR3 region has 12 residues. The germline V gene encodes CDR1 LNHDA and CDR2 SQIVND (reference sequence). Trimming removed 9 bases at V and 6 bases at J, with 14 bases between. CDR3 bases: TGTGCCAGCGGACAGTTATGGGCTGAAGCTTTCTTT. Its protein is CASGQLWAEAFF.

The genes are TRBV11-2 and TRBJ2-1; the match to TRBD1 covers 7 bases. This CDR3 is built from 16 residues. Trimming removed 1 base from V and 10 bases from J; junction bases left unmatched: 13. Looked up from germline, CDR1 is SGHAT and CDR2 is FQNNGV. The CDR3 sequence is CASSLARTGRQGEQFF. The DNA for the CDR3 is TGTGCCAGCAGCTTAGCCCGGACAGGCCGCCAAGGCGAGCAGTTCTTC.

This chain joins TRBV7-6 and TRBJ1-4; 9 bases are a match to TRBD1. The CDR3 consists of 14 residues. Germline CDR1 and CDR2: SGHVS and FNYEAQ. Losses at the gene ends were 3 bases for V and 7 bases for J; bases not matched to a gene: 3. For the CDR3, the DNA is TGTGCCAGCAGCTTGGGACAGGGTGGTGAAAAACTGTTTTTT. Translation: CASSLGQGGEKLFF.

The chain couples TRBV25-1 to TRBJ2-5; 9 bases align to TRBD2. CDR3 size: 16 residues. V dropped 3 bases and J dropped 0; count of bases not matched to a gene: 5. Germline lookup yields CDR1 MGHDK and CDR2 SYGVNS. The CDR3 bases are TGTGCCAGCAGTGATTGGATAGCGGGGGACCAAGAGACCCAGTACTTC. It codes for CASSDWIAGDQETQYF.

V gene TRBV4-1 combines with J gene TRBJ2-3; TRBD2 matches 9 bases. The CDR3 has 15 residues. The J segment lost 7 bases and the V segment lost 2 bases, leaving 7 bases of the junction unmatched. Germline values: CDR1 MGHRA, CDR2 YSYEKL. The CDR3 DNA reads TGCGCCAGCAGCCAATCTAGCGGGGTATCGAATACGCAGTATTTT. This translates into CASSQSSGVSNTQYF.

This rearrangement joins TRBV5-1 to TRBJ2-1, with 10 bases fitting TRBD1. The ends lost 3 bases at V and 5 bases at J; junction bases unmatched: 8. From germline, CDR1 is SGHRS and CDR2 YFSETQ. This CDR3 has 16 residues. The CDR3 here is CASSWRGTGVNNEQFF. Here the CDR3 DNA reads TGCGCCAGCAGCTGGAGGGGGACAGGGGTAAACAATGAGCAGTTCTTC.